The T cell receptor (beta chain) under discussion was sequenced for a study of multiple sclerosis patients with progressive multifocal leukoencephalopathy. Using immunoSEQ multiplex PCR, the repertoire was profiled, and TCRdb retains in-frame clones only, with some absent. This table has about 30,000 clones, roughly 90% appearing once. This clone has just one count. The time point denotes: 12 to 13 months of natalizumab therapy. The ends were cut back, 5 bases at V and 9 bases at J, with 9 bases in the middle. CDR1 and CDR2 from the germline V gene are SGHTA and FQGNSA. The CDR3 totals 11 residues. Sequencing was performed on PBMCs, taken from a patient treated with natalizumab. This TCR was sampled from a human donor with multiple sclerosis. The chain joins TRBV7-2 to TRBJ2-3; D ambiguous. The CDR3 is CASSRKVTQYF. The CDR3 nucleotides are TGTGCCAGCAGCCGCAAAGTGACGCAGTATTTT.